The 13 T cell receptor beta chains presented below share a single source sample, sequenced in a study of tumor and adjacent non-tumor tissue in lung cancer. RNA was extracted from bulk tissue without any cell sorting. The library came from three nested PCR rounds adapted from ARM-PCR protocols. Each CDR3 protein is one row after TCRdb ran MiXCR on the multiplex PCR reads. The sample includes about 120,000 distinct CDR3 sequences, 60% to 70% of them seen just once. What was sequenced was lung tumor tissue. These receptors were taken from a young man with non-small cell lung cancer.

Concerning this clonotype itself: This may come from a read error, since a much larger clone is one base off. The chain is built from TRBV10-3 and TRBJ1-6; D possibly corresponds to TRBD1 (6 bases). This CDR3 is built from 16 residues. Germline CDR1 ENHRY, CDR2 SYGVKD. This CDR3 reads CVISVHREAYNSPLHF. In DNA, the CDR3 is TGTGTCATCAGTGTCCACAGGGAGGCTTATAATTCACCCCTCCACTTT.

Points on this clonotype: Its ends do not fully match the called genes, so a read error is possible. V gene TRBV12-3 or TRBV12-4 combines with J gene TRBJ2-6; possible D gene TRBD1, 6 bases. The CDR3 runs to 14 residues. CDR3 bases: TGTGCCAGCAGTACATCTTCCGGGGACAACGTTCTGAGTTTC. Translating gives CASSTSSGDNVLSF.

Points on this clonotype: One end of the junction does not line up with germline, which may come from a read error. CDR3 in amino acids: CVSKAGAGTEAFF. The CDR3 DNA is TGTGTCAGCAAAGCAGGGGCCGGCACTGAAGCTTTCTTT. V and J are TRBV12-3 or TRBV12-4 and TRBJ1-1; possibly TRBD1 for D (6 bases). CDR3 length equals 13 residues.

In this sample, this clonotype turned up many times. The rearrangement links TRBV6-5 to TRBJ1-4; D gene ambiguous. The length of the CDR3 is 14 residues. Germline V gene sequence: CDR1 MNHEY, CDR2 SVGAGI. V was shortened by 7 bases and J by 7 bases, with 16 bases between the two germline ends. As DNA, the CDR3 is TGTGCCAGCACCTCTTATATATTGGGTGAAAAACTGTTTTTT. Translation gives CASTSYILGEKLFF.

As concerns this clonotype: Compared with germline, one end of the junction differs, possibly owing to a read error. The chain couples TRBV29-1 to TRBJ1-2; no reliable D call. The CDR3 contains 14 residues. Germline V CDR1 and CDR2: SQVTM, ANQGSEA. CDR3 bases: TGCAGCGTTGAAGATCCGATTTTGGTTTTCGACTACACTTTC. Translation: CSVEDPILVFDYTF.

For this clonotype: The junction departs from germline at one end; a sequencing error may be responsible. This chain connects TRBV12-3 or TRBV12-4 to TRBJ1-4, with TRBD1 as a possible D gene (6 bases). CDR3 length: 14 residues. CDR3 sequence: CVSSPRQGSEKLFF. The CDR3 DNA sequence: TGTGTCAGCAGTCCCCGGCAGGGGAGCGAAAAACTGTTTTTT.

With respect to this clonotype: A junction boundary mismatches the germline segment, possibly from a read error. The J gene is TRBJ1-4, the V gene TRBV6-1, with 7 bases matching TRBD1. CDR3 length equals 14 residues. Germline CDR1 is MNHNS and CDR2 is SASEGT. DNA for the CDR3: TGTGCCAGCAAATCCGGGGACAGCAAGGAAAAACTGCTTTTT. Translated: CASKSGDSKEKLLF.

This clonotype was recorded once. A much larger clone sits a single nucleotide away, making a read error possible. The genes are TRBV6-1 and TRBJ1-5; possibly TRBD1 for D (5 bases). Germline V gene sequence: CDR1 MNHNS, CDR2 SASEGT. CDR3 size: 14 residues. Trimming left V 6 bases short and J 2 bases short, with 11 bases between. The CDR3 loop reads CASRGRVRNQPQHF. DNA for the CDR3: TGTGCCAGCAGAGGCAGGGTGCGCAATCAGCCCCAGCATTTT.

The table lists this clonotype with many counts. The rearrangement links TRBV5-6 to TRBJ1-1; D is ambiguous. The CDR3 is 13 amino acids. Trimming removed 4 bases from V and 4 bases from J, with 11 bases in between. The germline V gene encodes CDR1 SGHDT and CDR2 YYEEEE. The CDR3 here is CASSIGRVTEAFF. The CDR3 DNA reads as TGTGCCAGCAGCATTGGGAGGGTCACTGAAGCTTTCTTT.

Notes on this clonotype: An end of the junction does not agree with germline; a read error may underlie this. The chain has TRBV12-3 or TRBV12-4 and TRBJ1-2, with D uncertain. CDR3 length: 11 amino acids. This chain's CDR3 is CTSSSRDSQSF. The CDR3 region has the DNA TGTACCAGCAGTTCCCGGGATTCTCAATCCTTC.

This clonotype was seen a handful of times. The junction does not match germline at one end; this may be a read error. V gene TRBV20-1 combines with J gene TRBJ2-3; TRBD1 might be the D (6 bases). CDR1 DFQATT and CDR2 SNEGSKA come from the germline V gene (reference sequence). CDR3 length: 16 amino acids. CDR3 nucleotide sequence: TGCAGTGTTAGAGACCGGGTGCAGGGGAGCACAGATACGCAGTATTTT. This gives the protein CSVRDRVQGSTDTQYF.

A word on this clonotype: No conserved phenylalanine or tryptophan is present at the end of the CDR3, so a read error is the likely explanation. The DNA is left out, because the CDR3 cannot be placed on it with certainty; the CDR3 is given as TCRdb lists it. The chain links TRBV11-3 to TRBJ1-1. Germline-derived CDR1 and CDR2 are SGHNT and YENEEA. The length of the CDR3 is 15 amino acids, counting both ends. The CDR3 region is CASSLDSLSGTEDFL.

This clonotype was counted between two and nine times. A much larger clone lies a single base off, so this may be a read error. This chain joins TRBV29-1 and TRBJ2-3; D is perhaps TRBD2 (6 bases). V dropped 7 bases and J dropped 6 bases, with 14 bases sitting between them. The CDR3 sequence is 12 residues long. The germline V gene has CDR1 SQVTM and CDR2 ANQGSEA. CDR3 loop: CSAEGGEDTQYF. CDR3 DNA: TGCAGCGCTGAGGGCGGGGAGGATACGCAGTATTTT.